This T cell receptor beta chain was documented in a study of PD-L1 blockade in urothelial cancer (dated by TCRdb to the late 2010s). For context, the study as a whole: Therapy was started in the mid-2010s for all patients, and atezolizumab 1,200 mg was administered intravenously every 3 weeks. Twenty-nine patients had pretreatment blood TCR-seq, about 24 had at least one posttreatment blood collection, and about 24 had tumor TCR-seq. An ECOG performance status of 0 or 1 was recorded for the patients, and 0 to 3 prior chemotherapy regimens had been received by the patients. About 90% of the roughly 30 patients were identified as males with urothelial cancer of bladder origin, and a prior smoking history was reported by 18 of 29 patients. Pretreatment tumor samples, along with matched peripheral blood collected serially before and after atezolizumab treatment, underwent TCR sequencing. Nine or ten patients reached durable clinical benefit, while 20 patients did not. Blood samples were analyzed at 3 weeks after treatment start (second dose) and at 6 weeks after treatment start. Durable clinical benefit was defined as a progression-free survival longer than 6 months, and TCR features were additionally tested against progression-free survival and overall survival. The study was an exploratory multi-omic analysis of somatic, immune and clinical correlates of response to PD-L1 blockade with atezolizumab in urothelial cancer. In the same patients who had TCR sequencing, pretreatment tumors also underwent whole exome sequencing and RNA sequencing. A median of 141,255 T cells and around 81,000 unique TCRs was obtained from blood samples, and a median clonality of roughly 0.074 was observed.

About this clone: The specificity of this receptor is unknown. Base qualities are missing; no much larger clone stands one base away.

The CDR3 runs 16 amino acids, cysteine and phenylalanine included. CDR3 DNA is the only sequence kept; it has 48 bases, read in frame from the first base. CDR1 KGHSH and CDR2 LQKENI are derived from the germline V gene. Trimming takes 2 bases from V and 0 bases from J, and the germline ends sit 11 bases apart. Synthetic TCR analog templates were spiked into each PCR so that absolute template abundance could be estimated from read counts. The immunoSEQ assay used bias-controlled V and J gene primers to amplify TCRbeta CDR3 regions from genomic DNA. Rearranged TCRbeta segments were sequenced at approximately 20X coverage. Turning to the authors' computational methods: Clustering was used to correct sequencing errors, and CDR3s were annotated against IMGT to assign V, D and J genes. Downstream analyses used only productive TCRbeta rearrangements, leaving out any out-of-frame or stop-codon sequences. Clonality was computed as one minus Shannon entropy normalized by the log of the number of unique productive sequences. Clones differing between time points or between blood and tumor were identified by Fisher's exact test with Benjamini-Hochberg correction at adjusted p below 0.01. TCRdb re-hosts the immuneACCESS table, in-frame sequences only. Its copies lack some clones; in the studies checked, an unresolved V gene accounts for under half of them, and the cause for the rest is not known. V, J and clone size are taken as reported in that table, and D and trimming were inferred from the DNA itself. A total of nearly 35,000 clones appear in this sample, about 80% of them only once. The top ten clones comprise 15% to 18% of the sample.

Per the publication, the time point label means: pretreatment peripheral blood. The cohort comprised 29 patients with locally advanced or metastatic urothelial carcinoma treated at Memorial Sloan Kettering on a trial protocol. Peripheral blood mononuclear cells were collected pretreatment and during treatment, with between 1 and 8 total time points obtained per patient. The Qiagen DNeasy Blood extraction kit was used to purify genomic DNA from total PBMCs and tumor samples. PBMCs were collected pretreatment and during treatment, and were isolated and stored as previously described. The paper as a whole reports these results and caveats: Because the sample size was small (n of about 29) and many exploratory analyses were performed, the results are intended to be hypothesis-generating. Greater expansion of tumor-associated TCR clones in peripheral blood 3 weeks after the start of treatment was observed in patients with durable benefit (n of about 24, p = 0.022). A pretreatment peripheral blood TCR clonality below the median was linked to improved progression-free and overall survival.

The V and J segments used are TRBV18 and TRBJ1-5, with no confident D gene call. The sequencing used PBMCs, collected around atezolizumab (anti-PD-L1) treatment. This TCR was sampled from a man between 60 and 75 years old with urothelial cancer. The CDR3 protein: CASSPTKEYSNQPQHF. The DNA is TGTGCCAGCTCACCAACAAAGGAGTATAGCAATCAGCCCCAGCATTTT.